Listed below are T cell receptor beta chains from one sample, sequenced in a study of T cell clonotyping in hematopoietic cell transplantation. Libraries were prepared by immunoSEQ multiplex PCR; TCRdb keeps only in-frame clonotypes and omits some of them. The profile shows over 10,000 clones, over 80% of them singletons. The sequences come from peripheral blood mononuclear cells, collected before stem cell transplant. The receptors derive from a man in his 60s with acute myeloid leukemia. Some clones in this sample may be carry-over from other donors' samples. Each CDR3 is given with its conserved first and last residue. A D gene is named only where the DNA matches it firmly. Rows give clone size only sometimes, using once, few, many, or a class for an expanded clone.

D gene: -
J gene: TRBJ2-2
clone size: -
V gene: TRBV7-9
CDR3 protein: CAILTANGELFF
CDR3 DNA: TGTGCCATCTTGACCGCAAACGGGGAGCTGTTTTTT

D gene: -
J gene: TRBJ1-1
clone size: -
V gene: TRBV10-3
CDR3 protein: CAISEGRDEAFF
CDR3 DNA: TGTGCCATCAGTGAGGGTCGGGATGAAGCTTTCTTT

D gene: -
J gene: TRBJ2-1
clone size: -
V gene: TRBV7-2
CDR3 protein: CASSRGRAENEQFF
CDR3 DNA: TGTGCCAGCAGCCGAGGTCGGGCGGAGAATGAGCAGTTCTTC

D gene: -
J gene: TRBJ1-4
clone size: -
V gene: TRBV7-9
CDR3 protein: CASSAQGLGEKLFF
CDR3 DNA: TGTGCCAGCAGCGCACAGGGTCTCGGGGAAAAACTGTTTTTT

D gene: -
J gene: TRBJ2-7
clone size: -
V gene: TRBV15
CDR3 protein: CATSGGQLLQSYEQYF
CDR3 DNA: TGTGCCACCAGCGGGGGACAACTCCTACAATCCTACGAGCAGTACTTC

D gene: TRBD1
J gene: TRBJ1-2
clone size: -
V gene: TRBV5-1
CDR3 protein: CASSSETGGVRFYGYTF
CDR3 DNA: TGCGCCAGCAGCTCAGAGACAGGGGGGGTTAGATTCTATGGCTACACCTTC

D gene: -
J gene: TRBJ2-1
clone size: -
V gene: TRBV11-3
CDR3 protein: CASSLGLGNEQFF
CDR3 DNA: TGTGCCAGCAGCTTAGGACTAGGCAATGAGCAGTTCTTC

D gene: -
J gene: TRBJ2-7
clone size: few
V gene: TRBV9
CDR3 protein: CASSEMGEYEQYF
CDR3 DNA: TGTGCCAGCAGCGAAATGGGGGAGTACGAGCAGTACTTC

D gene: TRBD2
J gene: TRBJ2-7
clone size: -
V gene: TRBV11-2
CDR3 protein: CASSSWTSGSSYEQYF
CDR3 DNA: TGTGCCAGCAGCTCATGGACTAGCGGAAGCTCCTACGAGCAGTACTTC

D gene: -
J gene: TRBJ1-5
clone size: -
V gene: TRBV6-6
CDR3 protein: CASTLQQGDSNQPQHF
CDR3 DNA: TGTGCCAGCACCCTGCAGCAGGGCGATAGCAATCAGCCCCAGCATTTT

D gene: -
J gene: TRBJ1-5
clone size: -
V gene: TRBV19
CDR3 protein: CANSPGQTYQPQHF
CDR3 DNA: TGTGCCAATAGCCCTGGACAGACATATCAGCCCCAGCATTTT

D gene: -
J gene: TRBJ1-4
clone size: -
V gene: TRBV13
CDR3 protein: CASSSDRIDNEKLFF
CDR3 DNA: TGTGCCAGCAGCTCAGACCGAATCGATAATGAAAAACTGTTTTTT

D gene: -
J gene: TRBJ1-5
clone size: -
V gene: TRBV6-1
CDR3 protein: CASTRGLNQPQHF
CDR3 DNA: TGTGCCAGCACTCGGGGGCTCAATCAGCCCCAGCATTTT

D gene: -
J gene: TRBJ2-1
clone size: -
V gene: TRBV7-2
CDR3 protein: CASSLGQNNEQFF
CDR3 DNA: TGTGCCAGCAGCTTAGGCCAGAACAATGAGCAGTTCTTC

D gene: -
J gene: TRBJ1-1
clone size: -
V gene: TRBV5-4
CDR3 protein: CASSLENRAGAEAFF
CDR3 DNA: TGTGCCAGCAGCTTGGAGAACAGGGCAGGGGCTGAAGCTTTCTTT

D gene: -
J gene: TRBJ1-5
clone size: few
V gene: TRBV27
CDR3 protein: CASSTRVGNQPQHF
CDR3 DNA: TGTGCCAGCAGTACTCGGGTAGGCAATCAGCCCCAGCATTTT

D gene: TRBD2
J gene: TRBJ2-7
clone size: -
V gene: TRBV4-1
CDR3 protein: CASSQSPGGPYEQYF
CDR3 DNA: TGCGCCAGCAGCCAAAGTCCGGGGGGGCCCTACGAGCAGTACTTC

D gene: TRBD1
J gene: TRBJ2-7
clone size: -
V gene: TRBV27
CDR3 protein: CASRGQGREQYF
CDR3 DNA: TGTGCCAGCAGGGGACAGGGCCGCGAGCAGTACTTC

D gene: TRBD1
J gene: TRBJ2-2
clone size: -
V gene: TRBV5-6
CDR3 protein: CASSLGDRGYTGELFF
CDR3 DNA: TGTGCCAGCAGCTTGGGGGACAGGGGATACACCGGGGAGCTGTTTTTT

D gene: TRBD2
J gene: TRBJ2-1
clone size: -
V gene: TRBV6-1
CDR3 protein: CASTDGLAGYNEQFF
CDR3 DNA: TGTGCCAGCACCGACGGACTAGCGGGCTACAATGAGCAGTTCTTC

D gene: -
J gene: TRBJ2-7
clone size: -
V gene: TRBV27
CDR3 protein: CASSPTVAGEQYF
CDR3 DNA: TGTGCCAGCAGTCCGACGGTGGCGGGAGAGCAGTACTTC